This passage covers 12 T cell receptor beta chains from one sample sequenced in a study of control samples from healthy donors and cancer patients. TCRdb keeps only in-frame clones here, not all; method: immunoSEQ multiplex PCR. The sample holds about 100,000 clones; 90% to 95% are singletons and the top ten take 2% to 2.5%. The sequenced sample consisted of blood. The receptors derive from a woman aged 18-29 years in good health.

The chain recombines TRBV4-1 with TRBJ2-7, with 11 bases lining up with TRBD2. The junction had 5 bases not matched to a gene; V was cut back by 4 bases and J by 0 bases. The CDR3 has 16 amino acids. Germline CDR1 MGHRA, CDR2 YSYEKL. CDR3 in DNA: TGCGCCAGCAGCCGCCTGACTAGCGGGGCCTCCTACGAGCAGTACTTC. It yields the protein CASSRLTSGASYEQYF.

The chain carries TRBV24-1 and TRBJ1-5, with a tentative D call TRBD1 (6 bases). Looked up from germline, CDR1 is KGHDR and CDR2 is SFDVKD. The CDR3 extends over 14 amino acids. The V end was cut by 8 bases, the J end by 5 bases, with 15 bases between. The CDR3 protein is CATIRVDSDQPQHF. Written as DNA, the CDR3 is TGTGCCACCATTAGGGTGGACAGCGATCAGCCCCAGCATTTT.

This chain links TRBV5-5 with TRBJ2-3; TRBD2 might be the D (6 bases). The V and J ends lost 4 bases and 4 bases respectively, with 13 bases between them. The CDR3 has 14 residues. Per germline, CDR1 SGHKS and CDR2 YYEKEE (reference sequence). CDR3 in DNA: TGTGCCAGCAGCACGGGACTCCCTCCAGATACGCAGTATTTT. Residues: CASSTGLPPDTQYF.

This chain joins TRBV24-1 and TRBJ1-5; the D gene is possibly TRBD1 (6 bases). V lost 4 bases, J lost 6 bases, and 12 bases lay in between. CDR1 is KGHDR, CDR2 SFDVKD, per germline. The CDR3 sequence is 14 residues long. DNA of the CDR3: TGTGCCACCAGTGAGTTGGACAGTATTCAGCCCCAGCATTTT. It is translated as CATSELDSIQPQHF.

With respect to this clone: One base away lies a much larger clone, so this may be a sequencing read error. Other DNA variants within this sample encode the same CDR3. This sequence joins TRBV19 and TRBJ2-3; D is ambiguous. Per germline, CDR1 LNHDA and CDR2 SQIVND (reference sequence). This CDR3 comprises 10 residues. V was trimmed by 8 bases and J by 6 bases, leaving 6 bases between them. CDR3 amino acids: CASHGDTQYF. The CDR3 region has the DNA TGTGCCAGTCATGGGGATACGCAGTATTTT.

The chain links TRBV11-1 to TRBJ2-6; D might be TRBD2 (6 bases). This CDR3 comprises 16 residues. Germline lookup yields CDR1 SGHAT and CDR2 FQDESV (reference sequence). Trimming pared 5 bases from V and 2 bases from J, leaving 13 bases between. The DNA of the CDR3 is TGTGCCAGCAGCCTCGGGGGTGCGGCTGGGGCCAACGTCCTGACTTTC. As protein: CASSLGGAAGANVLTF.

This chain uses TRBV19 with TRBJ1-5, with TRBD1 as a possible D gene (5 bases). Germline V gene lookup returns CDR1 LNHDA and CDR2 SQIVND (reference sequence). The CDR3 spans 14 residues. Trimming left V 2 bases short and J 6 bases short, with 11 bases between. The CDR3 here is CASSIQGQGQPQHF. The CDR3, as DNA: TGTGCCAGTAGTATACAGGGTCAAGGTCAGCCCCAGCATTTT.

This chain joins TRBV11-2 and TRBJ1-2; D is undetermined. Deletions cut 0 bases from V and 8 bases from J, with 13 bases between. CDR1 and CDR2 from the germline V gene are SGHAT and FQNNGV. The CDR3 is 14 amino acids. The CDR3 is CASSLDPVVAGYTF. For the CDR3, the DNA is TGTGCCAGCAGCTTAGATCCCGTAGTAGCCGGCTACACCTTC.

The chain couples TRBV5-1 to TRBJ2-2; 13 nucleotides align to TRBD2. This CDR3 region has 18 residues. V trimming: 3 bases; J trimming: 3 bases; junction bases outside the gene matches: 8. The germline V gene has CDR1 SGHRS and CDR2 YFSETQ. The CDR3, as DNA: TGCGCCAGCAGCTCAGGACTAGCGGGAGCCCGGTACACCGGGGAGCTGTTTTTT. Its translation: CASSSGLAGARYTGELFF.

This chain uses TRBV6-5 with TRBJ1-1; 7 bases agree with TRBD1. Trimming took 7 bases from V and 2 from J; bases not matched to a gene: 7. The CDR3 has 14 amino acids. CDR1 and CDR2 from the germline V gene are MNHEY and SVGAGI. CDR3 protein: CASTAGQANTEAFF. In nucleotides, the CDR3 is TGTGCCAGCACCGCAGGACAGGCTAACACTGAAGCTTTCTTT.

The chain links TRBV4-1 to TRBJ2-5, with D perhaps TRBD2 (6 bases). Germline V lookup: CDR1 MGHRA, CDR2 YSYEKL. The CDR3 length is 16 residues. Deletions cut 1 base from V and 5 bases from J, with 17 bases between. CDR3 sequence reads: CASSQGRDFGGETQYF. In DNA, the CDR3 is TGCGCCAGCAGCCAAGGCAGGGACTTCGGCGGGGAGACCCAGTACTTC.

The gene calls are TRBV21-1 and TRBJ2-5; the table's D call, TRBD1, was not checked against the DNA. TRBV21-1 is labeled a pseudogene. The CDR3 length is 14 residues. CDR3 protein: CASSKGGREETQYF. The CDR3, as DNA: TGTGCCAGCAGCAAAGGGGGCAGGGAAGAGACCCAGTACTTC.